One and the same sample provided the 8 T cell receptor beta chains below, sequenced in a study of blood T cell repertoires in COVID-19. Some clones are missing from TCRdb's copy, which holds only in-frame ones; the method was immunoSEQ multiplex PCR. This table holds approximately 260,000 clones, more than 75% found once. The sequenced sample consisted of peripheral blood. The origin of the receptors is a woman aged 55-69 years with active or convalescent COVID-19.

The genes are TRBV18 and TRBJ2-3; D gene unclear. V lost 2 bases and J 0 bases, leaving 3 bases between the germline ends. There are 13 residues in the CDR3. Germline V gene data show CDR1 as KGHSH and CDR2 as LQKENI. The CDR3 bases are TGTGCCAGCTCACCAACTAGCACAGATACGCAGTATTTT. Its protein product is CASSPTSTDTQYF.

This rearrangement joins TRBV2 to TRBJ1-1, with D perhaps matching TRBD1 (5 bases). V gave up 9 bases and J gave up 0 bases, with 11 bases separating them. The CDR3 loop spans 13 amino acids. Per the germline V gene, CDR1 is SNHLY and CDR2 is FYNNEI. The CDR3 DNA reads as TGTGCCAGGTCGATAGGGGTGAACACTGAAGCTTTCTTT. It translates to CARSIGVNTEAFF.

The J gene is TRBJ2-3, the V gene TRBV5-4; maybe TRBD2 (6 bases). The germline V gene encodes CDR1 SGHNT and CDR2 YYREEE (reference sequence). Trimming removed 3 bases at V and 1 base at J, with 15 bases between. CDR3 size: 16 residues. The CDR3 is CASSWGGPGGTDTQYF. The CDR3 region has the DNA TGTGCCAGCAGCTGGGGTGGGCCGGGAGGCACAGATACGCAGTATTTT. Supplemented by reference TRBV5-4 and TRBJ2-3, the full variable domain reads ETGVTQSPTHLIKTRGQQVTLRCSSQSGHNTVSWYQQALGQGPQFIFQYYREEENGRGNFPPRFSGLQFPNYSSELNVNALELDDSALYLCASSWGGPGGTDTQYFGPGTRLTVL.

The chain carries TRBV3-1 (or the pseudogene TRBV3-2) and TRBJ2-7, with TRBD1 matching 9 bases. Germline lookup yields CDR1 LGHDT and CDR2 YNNKEL (reference sequence). The junction had 7 bases not matched to a gene; V was cut back by 0 bases and J by 7 bases. The CDR3 has 15 amino acids. In DNA form, the CDR3 reads TGTGCCAGCAGCCAAGAATGGGACAGGGCGGGAGAGCAGTACTTC. Its translation is CASSQEWDRAGEQYF.

The chain joins TRBV3-1 (or the pseudogene TRBV3-2) to TRBJ2-5; a possible D gene is TRBD2 (6 bases). The CDR3 extends over 16 amino acids. The germline V gene has CDR1 LGHDT and CDR2 YNNKEL (reference sequence). V was clipped by 1 base and J by 1 base, with 13 bases between them. This CDR3 is CASSQGFYGGQETQYF. The CDR3 DNA reads as TGTGCCAGCAGCCAAGGGTTCTACGGGGGCCAAGAGACCCAGTACTTC.

The chain has TRBV5-6 and TRBJ2-7; 9 positions agree with TRBD2. V lost 1 base and J lost 2; bases outside the gene matches: 1. The germline CDR1 and CDR2 sequences are SGHDT and YYEEEE. The CDR3 spans 14 residues. For the CDR3, the DNA is TGTGCCAGCAGCTTGCTAGCGGGGCCCTACGAGCAGTACTTC. Translation gives CASSLLAGPYEQYF.

This chain uses TRBV3-1 (or the pseudogene TRBV3-2) with TRBJ2-3; 13 bases match TRBD2. V was clipped by 3 bases and J by 0 bases; unmatched bases: 3. CDR1 is LGHDT and CDR2 is YNNKEL in the germline V gene (reference sequence). This CDR3 has 17 amino acids. The CDR3 DNA sequence: TGTGCCAGCAGCCATCGACTAGCGGGGGGAAGCACAGATACGCAGTATTTT. Protein sequence: CASSHRLAGGSTDTQYF.

V gene TRBV20-1 combines with J gene TRBJ2-7; TRBD1 aligns across 8 bases. This CDR3 has 11 amino acids. Germline V gene data show CDR1 as DFQATT and CDR2 as SNEGSKA (reference sequence). Trimming cost V 6 bases and J 4 bases; bases outside gene matches: 2. The DNA of the CDR3 is TGCAGTGCCTGGACAGGGTACGAGCAGTACTTC. It is translated as CSAWTGYEQYF.